This is a list of T cell receptor beta chains from one sample in a study of blood T cell repertoires in COVID-19. The data were produced by immunoSEQ multiplex PCR, yet TCRdb's version contains in-frame clones alone and is incomplete. Seen here are over 45,000 clones, roughly 90% observed once, and the top ten hold 3.5% to 4%. The sequenced sample was peripheral blood. Receptors originate from a man aged 35-49 years with COVID-19, enrolled during active disease. CDR3s include the opening cysteine and the closing phenylalanine or tryptophan. A D gene is named only where the DNA matches it firmly. Rows give clone size only sometimes, using once, few, many, or a class for an expanded clone.

j_call: TRBJ1-2; clone_size: few; cdr3_length: 14; v_call: TRBV5-4; d_call: .; cdr3_nt: TGTGCCAGCAGCCCCCCGCGGGGATCAGGTGGCTACACCTTC; cdr3_aa: CASSPPRGSGGYTF
j_call: TRBJ2-2; clone_size: .; cdr3_length: 14; v_call: TRBV30; d_call: .; cdr3_nt: TGTGCCTGGAGGTACCCGGGGTTCCCCGGGGAGCTGTTTTTT; cdr3_aa: CAWRYPGFPGELFF
j_call: TRBJ2-5; clone_size: .; cdr3_length: 15; v_call: TRBV7-9; d_call: .; cdr3_nt: TGTGCCAGCAGCTCCCTGGACAGAAACCAAGAGACCCAGTACTTC; cdr3_aa: CASSSLDRNQETQYF
j_call: TRBJ2-2; clone_size: .; cdr3_length: 16; v_call: TRBV15; d_call: .; cdr3_nt: TGTGCCACCAGCAGAGATTTAGCGGAGAACACCGGGGAGCTGTTTTTT; cdr3_aa: CATSRDLAENTGELFF
j_call: TRBJ1-2; clone_size: .; cdr3_length: 14; v_call: TRBV4-2; d_call: .; cdr3_nt: TGTGCCAGCAGCCCGCGGGACGATAACTATGGCTACACCTTC; cdr3_aa: CASSPRDDNYGYTF
j_call: TRBJ2-7; clone_size: .; cdr3_length: 15; v_call: TRBV11-3; d_call: TRBD2; cdr3_nt: TGTGCCAGCAGCCCACTCGAGCGGGGCAACTACGAGCAGTACTTC; cdr3_aa: CASSPLERGNYEQYF
j_call: TRBJ2-3; clone_size: .; cdr3_length: 12; v_call: TRBV6-5; d_call: TRBD1; cdr3_nt: TGTGCCAGCGGGACAGTCACAGATACGCAGTATTTT; cdr3_aa: CASGTVTDTQYF
j_call: TRBJ2-1; clone_size: .; cdr3_length: 18; v_call: TRBV29-1; d_call: TRBD2; cdr3_nt: TGCAGCGTTTTCGCCCGGGCGGGCGGGAGGACCACTTACAATGAGCAGTTCTTC; cdr3_aa: CSVFARAGGRTTYNEQFF
j_call: TRBJ1-5; clone_size: .; cdr3_length: 12; v_call: TRBV15; d_call: TRBD1; cdr3_nt: TGTGCCACCCAGGGGGGCAATCAGCCCCAGCATTTT; cdr3_aa: CATQGGNQPQHF
j_call: TRBJ2-7; clone_size: .; cdr3_length: 14; v_call: TRBV30; d_call: .; cdr3_nt: TGTGCCTGGAGTCTGGGGGGACCGTCCTACGAGCAGTACTTC; cdr3_aa: CAWSLGGPSYEQYF
j_call: TRBJ1-3; clone_size: .; cdr3_length: 17; v_call: TRBV7-9; d_call: .; cdr3_nt: TGTGCCAGCAGCTTAGCTACAGGCTCTCTGGTGGTAAACACCATATATTTT; cdr3_aa: CASSLATGSLVVNTIYF
j_call: TRBJ1-1; clone_size: .; cdr3_length: 12; v_call: TRBV10-2; d_call: TRBD1; cdr3_nt: TGCGCCAGCAGAAGACCAGGGGGTGAAGCTTTCTTT; cdr3_aa: CASRRPGGEAFF
j_call: TRBJ2-3; clone_size: once; cdr3_length: 11; v_call: TRBV11-2; d_call: .; cdr3_nt: TGTGCCAGCAGCCCTAGGAATACGCAGTATTTT; cdr3_aa: CASSPRNTQYF
j_call: TRBJ1-5; clone_size: few; cdr3_length: 16; v_call: TRBV4-1; d_call: .; cdr3_nt: TGCGCCAGCAGGAACCTTGACGGGGGGACCGCTCAGCCCCAGCATTTT; cdr3_aa: CASRNLDGGTAQPQHF
j_call: TRBJ1-2; clone_size: once; cdr3_length: 13; v_call: TRBV12-3/TRBV12-4; d_call: .; cdr3_nt: TGTGCCAGCAGTTTATGGCCTAACTATGGCTACACCTTC; cdr3_aa: CASSLWPNYGYTF
j_call: TRBJ2-1; clone_size: .; cdr3_length: 15; v_call: TRBV27; d_call: TRBD1; cdr3_nt: TGTGCCAGCAGGCCGGGACAGGGCCCCTACAATGAGCAGTTCTTC; cdr3_aa: CASRPGQGPYNEQFF
j_call: TRBJ1-5; clone_size: once; cdr3_length: 15; v_call: TRBV6-6; d_call: .; cdr3_nt: TGTGCCAGCAGTTTTCAAGGGGCAGGAAATCAGCCCCAGCATTTT; cdr3_aa: CASSFQGAGNQPQHF
j_call: TRBJ2-2; clone_size: .; cdr3_length: 16; v_call: TRBV27; d_call: TRBD2; cdr3_nt: TGTGCCAGCAGTTTATTAGCGGGACTGAACACCGGGGAGCTGTTTTTT; cdr3_aa: CASSLLAGLNTGELFF
j_call: TRBJ1-1; clone_size: .; cdr3_length: 16; v_call: TRBV7-9; d_call: TRBD1; cdr3_nt: TGTGCCAGCAGCTTAGTAGGGGGACAGGCCGGGTCTGAAGCTTTCTTT; cdr3_aa: CASSLVGGQAGSEAFF
j_call: TRBJ2-2; clone_size: once; cdr3_length: 17; v_call: TRBV5-1; d_call: .; cdr3_nt: TGCGCCAGCAGCTTGGATGCGCTAGCGCCAAACACCGGGGAGCTGTTTTTT; cdr3_aa: CASSLDALAPNTGELFF
j_call: TRBJ1-2; clone_size: .; cdr3_length: 16; v_call: TRBV6-6; d_call: .; cdr3_nt: TGTGCCAGCAGTTACCTACAGCCTCGGGATAACTATGGCTACACCTTC; cdr3_aa: CASSYLQPRDNYGYTF
j_call: TRBJ2-1; clone_size: .; cdr3_length: 13; v_call: TRBV14; d_call: .; cdr3_nt: TGTGCCAGCAGCCGAAACTACTTGAATGAGCAGTTCTTC; cdr3_aa: CASSRNYLNEQFF